This is a list of T cell receptor beta chains from one sample in a study of blood T cell repertoires in COVID-19. Sequenced by immunoSEQ multiplex PCR; TCRdb stores in-frame clones only, minus some. The sample has approximately 160,000 clones, roughly 80% seen once. Material: PBMCs or T cells enriched from blood (not recorded which). These receptors came from a woman between 50 and 59 years old who had recovered from COVID-19. Both conserved end residues are part of each CDR3. Fields, in order: clone size, D gene, J gene, CDR3 length, V gene, CDR3 protein, CDR3 DNA. A D gene is named only where the DNA matches it firmly. Size tells how often a clone was seen (once, few, many) or the class of an expanded clone, and some rows leave it out.

size: -
D: -
J: TRBJ1-5
length: 17
V: TRBV5-5
CDR3: CASSQTHRRGKNQPQHF
DNA: TGTGCCAGCAGCCAAACCCATAGAAGGGGGAAGAATCAGCCCCAGCATTTT

size: many
D: -
J: TRBJ1-4
length: 12
V: TRBV6-5
CDR3: CASYRANEKLFF
DNA: TGTGCCAGCTACCGGGCTAATGAAAAACTGTTTTTT

size: -
D: -
J: TRBJ2-2
length: 16
V: TRBV7-9
CDR3: CATPQGGQSNTGELFF
DNA: TGTGCCACCCCGCAGGGGGGACAATCGAACACCGGGGAGCTGTTTTTT

size: -
D: -
J: TRBJ1-2
length: 16
V: TRBV7-2
CDR3: CASSLGADRGNYGYTF
DNA: TGTGCCAGCAGCTTAGGCGCGGACAGAGGAAACTATGGCTACACCTTC

size: -
D: TRBD1
J: TRBJ2-2
length: 16
V: TRBV5-1
CDR3: CASSLSPTGTAGELFF
DNA: TGCGCCAGCAGCCTTTCCCCGACAGGGACGGCCGGGGAGCTGTTTTTT

size: -
D: -
J: TRBJ1-4
length: 16
V: TRBV18
CDR3: CASPPRGGAQGEKLFF
DNA: TGTGCCAGCCCCCCTCGTGGGGGGGCGCAGGGTGAAAAACTGTTTTTT

size: -
D: TRBD2
J: TRBJ2-1
length: 14
V: TRBV24-1
CDR3: CATRGAGGRNEQFF
DNA: TGTGCCACCAGGGGGGCGGGAGGTCGTAATGAGCAGTTCTTC

size: -
D: -
J: TRBJ1-3
length: 17
V: TRBV28
CDR3: CASSSEKTALSGNTIYF
DNA: TGTGCCAGCAGTTCCGAAAAGACAGCATTATCTGGAAACACCATATATTTT

size: -
D: -
J: TRBJ2-7
length: 13
V: TRBV5-1
CDR3: CASSVGGGFEQYF
DNA: TGCGCCAGCAGCGTGGGAGGTGGTTTCGAGCAGTACTTC

size: -
D: TRBD1
J: TRBJ1-4
length: 14
V: TRBV7-6
CDR3: CASSRDSSNEKLFF
DNA: TGTGCCAGCAGCAGGGACAGTTCTAATGAAAAACTGTTTTTT

size: once
D: -
J: TRBJ2-1
length: 12
V: TRBV27
CDR3: CASSGQSNEQFF
DNA: TGTGCCAGCAGCGGACAGTCAAATGAGCAGTTCTTC

size: -
D: -
J: TRBJ2-3
length: 12
V: TRBV28
CDR3: CASRSTEITQYF
DNA: TGTGCCAGCAGGTCGACAGAAATTACGCAGTATTTT

size: -
D: -
J: TRBJ1-6
length: 13
V: TRBV3-1/TRBV3-2
CDR3: CASSQESGSPLHF
DNA: TGTGCCAGCAGCCAAGAGAGCGGTTCACCCCTCCACTTT

size: once
D: -
J: TRBJ1-5
length: 12
V: TRBV30
CDR3: CAWSIEVGPQHF
DNA: TGTGCCTGGTCGATAGAGGTCGGGCCCCAGCATTTT

size: -
D: TRBD1
J: TRBJ1-6
length: 17
V: TRBV5-4
CDR3: CASSQGGGRAGGSPLHF
DNA: TGTGCCAGCAGCCAGGGGGGGGGCCGCGCGGGAGGTTCACCCCTCCACTTT

size: few
D: TRBD1
J: TRBJ2-7
length: 15
V: TRBV5-4
CDR3: CASSLKGQGVFEQYF
DNA: TGTGCCAGCAGCTTGAAGGGACAGGGAGTTTTCGAGCAGTACTTC

size: -
D: -
J: TRBJ2-7
length: 18
V: TRBV7-6
CDR3: CASSLASVSEQGSYEQYF
DNA: TGTGCCAGCAGCTTAGCATCGGTATCTGAACAGGGTTCCTACGAGCAGTACTTC

size: -
D: -
J: TRBJ2-7
length: 15
V: TRBV27
CDR3: CASSLSPGGTYEQYF
DNA: TGTGCCAGCAGTTTATCCCCCGGGGGAACCTACGAGCAGTACTTC

size: -
D: -
J: TRBJ1-2
length: 13
V: TRBV14
CDR3: CASSHRDTRGYTF
DNA: TGTGCCAGCAGCCACCGGGACACCAGGGGCTACACCTTC

size: -
D: TRBD1
J: TRBJ2-2
length: 17
V: TRBV19
CDR3: CASSLVVGTAYTGELFF
DNA: TGTGCCAGTAGTTTGGTGGTTGGGACAGCATATACCGGGGAGCTGTTTTTT

size: -
D: -
J: TRBJ2-5
length: 16
V: TRBV13
CDR3: CASSLSPTLSQETQYF
DNA: TGTGCCAGCAGCTTATCTCCTACCCTCTCCCAAGAGACCCAGTACTTC

size: -
D: -
J: TRBJ1-3
length: 18
V: TRBV19
CDR3: CASSIDLRGGLRYDTIYF
DNA: TGTGCCAGTAGTATAGATCTGCGCGGGGGGCTGCGGTACGACACCATATATTTT

size: many
D: TRBD2
J: TRBJ2-2
length: 15
V: TRBV7-9
CDR3: CASSKREVQVGELFF
DNA: TGTGCCAGCAGTAAGCGGGAGGTTCAGGTCGGGGAGCTGTTTTTT

size: -
D: TRBD1
J: TRBJ1-4
length: 14
V: TRBV3-1/TRBV3-2
CDR3: CASSQAWTGEKLFF
DNA: TGTGCCAGCAGCCAAGCCTGGACAGGAGAAAAACTGTTTTTT

size: few
D: TRBD1
J: TRBJ2-2
length: 15
V: TRBV7-9
CDR3: CASSAGTGKVGELFF
DNA: TGTGCCAGCAGCGCCGGGACAGGGAAGGTCGGGGAGCTGTTTTTT

size: once
D: TRBD2
J: TRBJ2-3
length: 17
V: TRBV6-2/TRBV6-3
CDR3: CASSSTSGRVATDTQYF
DNA: TGTGCCAGCAGCTCGACTAGCGGGAGAGTGGCGACAGATACGCAGTATTTT

size: once
D: -
J: TRBJ1-2
length: 8
V: TRBV10-3
CDR3: CAIRSPGF
DNA: TGTGCCATCAGGTCCCCAGGTTTC

size: -
D: -
J: TRBJ1-1
length: 12
V: TRBV25-1
CDR3: CASIGLHTEAFF
DNA: TGTGCCAGCATTGGGCTGCACACTGAAGCTTTCTTT

size: few
D: -
J: TRBJ2-1
length: 14
V: TRBV4-3
CDR3: CASSQARGLNEQFF
DNA: TGCGCCAGCAGCCAAGCGAGGGGACTCAATGAGCAGTTCTTC

size: -
D: TRBD1
J: TRBJ1-2
length: 14
V: TRBV9
CDR3: CASSADRGLYGYTF
DNA: TGTGCCAGCAGCGCGGACAGGGGGCTCTATGGCTACACCTTC

size: -
D: TRBD1
J: TRBJ2-7
length: 13
V: TRBV12-3/TRBV12-4
CDR3: CASSSGQGGRQYF
DNA: TGTGCCAGCAGTTCAGGACAGGGCGGACGCCAGTACTTC

size: -
D: TRBD1
J: TRBJ2-3
length: 15
V: TRBV2
CDR3: CASTEGTGGGDTQYF
DNA: TGTGCCAGCACCGAAGGGACAGGTGGTGGAGATACGCAGTATTTT

size: -
D: TRBD2
J: TRBJ2-7
length: 15
V: TRBV18
CDR3: CASSYSGTSVYEQYF
DNA: TGTGCCAGCTCATACTCCGGGACTAGCGTCTACGAGCAGTACTTC

size: few
D: -
J: TRBJ1-1
length: 14
V: TRBV5-1
CDR3: CASSLVGQHTEAFF
DNA: TGCGCCAGCAGCTTGGTTGGACAGCACACTGAAGCTTTCTTT

size: -
D: -
J: TRBJ1-5
length: 14
V: TRBV29-1
CDR3: CSVREGQGSQPQHF
DNA: TGCAGCGTTAGGGAGGGTCAGGGTAGTCAGCCCCAGCATTTT

size: -
D: -
J: TRBJ1-3
length: 16
V: TRBV19
CDR3: CASSTSTGTFGNTIYF
DNA: TGTGCCAGTAGTACCTCCACAGGGACGTTTGGAAACACCATATATTTT

size: few
D: TRBD2
J: TRBJ2-1
length: 17
V: TRBV2
CDR3: CASSRTSGGASYNEQFF
DNA: TGTGCCAGCAGTAGGACTAGCGGGGGGGCTTCCTACAATGAGCAGTTCTTC

size: -
D: -
J: TRBJ1-4
length: 15
V: TRBV5-1
CDR3: CASSVGSWGGEKLFF
DNA: TGCGCCAGCAGCGTGGGTTCGTGGGGGGGTGAAAAACTGTTTTTT

size: -
D: -
J: TRBJ2-1
length: 11
V: TRBV20-1
CDR3: CSAKRSDEQFF
DNA: TGCAGTGCTAAACGGAGCGATGAGCAGTTCTTC

size: -
D: TRBD2
J: TRBJ2-1
length: 18
V: TRBV4-3
CDR3: CASRRGLAGGPVENEQFF
DNA: TGCGCCAGCCGAAGGGGACTAGCGGGAGGGCCGGTCGAAAATGAGCAGTTCTTC

size: once
D: TRBD1
J: TRBJ1-5
length: 18
V: TRBV11-2
CDR3: CASSLGTLDRAGYQPQHF
DNA: TGTGCCAGCAGCTTAGGGACCCTGGACAGGGCGGGGTATCAGCCCCAGCATTTT

size: -
D: -
J: TRBJ2-7
length: 14
V: TRBV2
CDR3: CASSDLRTTYEQYF
DNA: TGTGCCAGCAGTGACCTACGGACAACCTACGAGCAGTACTTC

size: -
D: -
J: TRBJ2-7
length: 14
V: TRBV4-3
CDR3: CASSQDRGTYEQYF
DNA: TGCGCCAGCAGCCAAGACCGGGGGACCTACGAGCAGTACTTC

size: -
D: -
J: TRBJ1-5
length: 14
V: TRBV2
CDR3: CASSVTNGNQPQHF
DNA: TGTGCCAGCAGTGTAACTAATGGCAATCAGCCCCAGCATTTT

size: -
D: TRBD1
J: TRBJ2-7
length: 13
V: TRBV18
CDR3: CASSPGTGAAPYF
DNA: TGTGCCAGCTCACCAGGGACAGGCGCAGCCCCTTACTTC

size: -
D: TRBD2
J: TRBJ2-3
length: 14
V: TRBV24-1
CDR3: CATSDGGLAGSQYF
DNA: TGTGCCACCAGTGATGGGGGACTAGCGGGATCGCAGTATTTT

size: few
D: -
J: TRBJ2-3
length: 16
V: TRBV6-1
CDR3: CASSEGASISTDTQYF
DNA: TGTGCCAGCAGTGAAGGAGCTAGCATATCCACAGATACGCAGTATTTT

size: -
D: TRBD2
J: TRBJ2-7
length: 23
V: TRBV28
CDR3: CASRGTSTGPDYNRGVGRYEQYF
DNA: TGTGCCAGCAGGGGGACCTCAACAGGCCCAGACTACAACCGGGGGGTTGGTCGCTACGAGCAGTACTTC

size: -
D: TRBD2
J: TRBJ2-3
length: 15
V: TRBV2
CDR3: CASGRAGTTTDTQYF
DNA: TGTGCCAGCGGGAGGGCCGGGACTACCACAGATACGCAGTATTTT

size: -
D: -
J: TRBJ1-6
length: 13
V: TRBV5-1
CDR3: CASSLAGYSPLHF
DNA: TGCGCCAGCAGCTTGGCCGGGTATTCACCCCTCCACTTT

size: -
D: TRBD1
J: TRBJ1-1
length: 17
V: TRBV28
CDR3: CASSTTGTGRRNTEAFF
DNA: TGTGCCAGCAGCACAACCGGGACAGGTAGGAGGAACACTGAAGCTTTCTTT

size: -
D: -
J: TRBJ2-5
length: 15
V: TRBV18
CDR3: CASSGGTVFQETQYF
DNA: TGTGCCAGCTCAGGAGGGACGGTCTTCCAAGAGACCCAGTACTTC

size: -
D: TRBD2
J: TRBJ2-5
length: 14
V: TRBV9
CDR3: CASSAGGQGETQYF
DNA: TGTGCCAGCAGTGCGGGGGGCCAAGGAGAGACCCAGTACTTC

size: -
D: TRBD2
J: TRBJ2-2
length: 15
V: TRBV6-6
CDR3: CATSRGGVDTGELFF
DNA: TGTGCCACCTCACGGGGGGGGGTGGACACCGGGGAGCTGTTTTTT

size: once
D: -
J: TRBJ2-1
length: 14
V: TRBV5-4
CDR3: CASSLAERYNEQFF
DNA: TGTGCCAGCAGCTTGGCAGAACGTTACAATGAGCAGTTCTTC

size: -
D: TRBD1
J: TRBJ2-5
length: 14
V: TRBV7-7
CDR3: CASSLGTAQETQYF
DNA: TGTGCTAGCAGCTTAGGGACAGCTCAAGAGACCCAGTACTTC

size: -
D: TRBD1
J: TRBJ2-3
length: 17
V: TRBV5-1
CDR3: CASSLAPTGVGTDTQYF
DNA: TGCGCCAGCAGCTTGGCCCCGACAGGGGTGGGCACAGATACGCAGTATTTT